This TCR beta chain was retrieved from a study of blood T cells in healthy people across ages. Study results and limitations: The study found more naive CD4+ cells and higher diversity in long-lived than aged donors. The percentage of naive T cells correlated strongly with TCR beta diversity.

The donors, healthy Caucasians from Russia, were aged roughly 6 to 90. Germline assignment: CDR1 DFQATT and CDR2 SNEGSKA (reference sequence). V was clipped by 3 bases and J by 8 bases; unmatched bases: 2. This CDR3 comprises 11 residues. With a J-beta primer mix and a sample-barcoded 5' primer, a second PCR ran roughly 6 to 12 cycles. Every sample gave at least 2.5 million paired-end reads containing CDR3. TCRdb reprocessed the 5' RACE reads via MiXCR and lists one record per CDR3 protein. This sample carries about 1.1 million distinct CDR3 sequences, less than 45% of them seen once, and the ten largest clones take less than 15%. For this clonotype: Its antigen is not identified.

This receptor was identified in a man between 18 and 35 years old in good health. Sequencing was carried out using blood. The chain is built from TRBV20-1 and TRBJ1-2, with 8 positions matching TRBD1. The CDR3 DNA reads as TGCAGTGCTAGCGGACAGGGCGGCTACACCTTC. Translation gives CSASGQGGYTF.